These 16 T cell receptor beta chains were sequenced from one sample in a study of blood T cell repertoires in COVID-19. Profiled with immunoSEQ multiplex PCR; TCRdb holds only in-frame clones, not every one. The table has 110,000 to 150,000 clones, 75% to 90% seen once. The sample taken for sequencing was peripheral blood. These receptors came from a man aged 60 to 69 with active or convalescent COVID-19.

The CDR3 sequence: CASSSGTGDFSLHF. The CDR3, as DNA: TGTGCCAGCAGTTCCGGGACAGGGGATTTTTCCCTCCACTTT. The chain has TRBV6-2 or TRBV6-3 and TRBJ1-6, with 10 bases lining up with TRBD1. The V gene's germline CDR1 is MNHEY and CDR2 SVGEGT. Trimming cost V 4 bases and J 14 bases; bases outside gene matches: 8. This CDR3 contains 14 residues.

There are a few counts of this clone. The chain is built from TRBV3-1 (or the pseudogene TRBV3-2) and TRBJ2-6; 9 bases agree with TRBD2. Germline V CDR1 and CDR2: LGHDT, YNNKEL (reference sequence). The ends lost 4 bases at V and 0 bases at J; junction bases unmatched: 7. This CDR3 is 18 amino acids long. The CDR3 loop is CASSPLSGGVSGANVLTF. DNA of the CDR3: TGTGCCAGCAGCCCCCTTAGCGGGGGAGTCTCTGGGGCCAACGTCCTGACTTTC.

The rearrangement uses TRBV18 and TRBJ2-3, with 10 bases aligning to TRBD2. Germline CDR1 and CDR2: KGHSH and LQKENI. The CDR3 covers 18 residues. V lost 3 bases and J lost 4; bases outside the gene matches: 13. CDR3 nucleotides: TGTGCCAGCTCACCGGCTCAGGTGGTAGCGGGAGGTCCAGATACGCAGTATTTT. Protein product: CASSPAQVVAGGPDTQYF. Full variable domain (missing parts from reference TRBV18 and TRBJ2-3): NAGVMQNPRHLVRRRGQEARLRCSPMKGHSHVYWYRQLPEEGLKFMVYLQKENIIDESGMPKERFSAEFPKEGPSILRIQQVVRGDSAAYFCASSPAQVVAGGPDTQYFGPGTRLTVL.

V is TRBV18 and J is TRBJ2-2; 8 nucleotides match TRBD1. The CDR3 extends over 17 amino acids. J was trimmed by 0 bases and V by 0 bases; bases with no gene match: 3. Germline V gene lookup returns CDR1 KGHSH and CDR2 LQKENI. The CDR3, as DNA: TGTGCCAGCTCACCACCCGACAGGGGAACGAACACCGGGGAGCTGTTTTTT. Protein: CASSPPDRGTNTGELFF.

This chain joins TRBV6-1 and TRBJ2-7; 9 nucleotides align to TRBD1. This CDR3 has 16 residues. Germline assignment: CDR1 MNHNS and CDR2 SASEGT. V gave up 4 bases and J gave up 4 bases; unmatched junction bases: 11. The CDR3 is CASSVTPGQGLYEQYF. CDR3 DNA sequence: TGTGCCAGCAGTGTTACTCCGGGACAGGGTTTATACGAGCAGTACTTC.

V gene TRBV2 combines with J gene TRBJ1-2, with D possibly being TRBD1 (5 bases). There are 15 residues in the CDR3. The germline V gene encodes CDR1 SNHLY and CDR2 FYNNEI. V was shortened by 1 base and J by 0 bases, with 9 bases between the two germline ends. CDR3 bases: TGTGCCAGCAGTGAAGGCAAAGGGGCTAACTATGGCTACACCTTC. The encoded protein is CASSEGKGANYGYTF.

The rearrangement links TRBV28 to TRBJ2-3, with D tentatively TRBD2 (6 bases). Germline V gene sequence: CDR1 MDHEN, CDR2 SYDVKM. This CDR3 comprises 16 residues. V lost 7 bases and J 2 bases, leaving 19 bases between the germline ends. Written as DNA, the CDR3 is TGTGCCAGCATTTCTGCGGGGATCGCCTCCACAGATACGCAGTATTTT. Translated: CASISAGIASTDTQYF. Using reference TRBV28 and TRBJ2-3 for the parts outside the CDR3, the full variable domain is DVKVTQSSRYLVKRTGEKVFLECVQDMDHENMFWYRQDPGLGLRLIYFSYDVKMKEKGDIPEGYSVSREKKERFSLILESASTNQTSMYLCASISAGIASTDTQYFGPGTRLTVL.

CDR3 in amino acids: CASRGGTEAFF. The CDR3 DNA reads TGTGCCAGCAGGGGCGGGACTGAAGCTTTCTTT. This chain joins TRBV3-1 (or the pseudogene TRBV3-2) and TRBJ1-1; D gene ambiguous. Germline CDR1 LGHDT, CDR2 YNNKEL (reference sequence). Trimming stripped 6 bases from V and 5 bases from J, with 7 bases between. This CDR3 spans 11 amino acids.

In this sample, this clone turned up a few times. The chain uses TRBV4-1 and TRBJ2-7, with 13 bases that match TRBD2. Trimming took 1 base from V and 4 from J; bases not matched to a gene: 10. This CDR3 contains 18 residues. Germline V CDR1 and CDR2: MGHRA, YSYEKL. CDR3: CASSQGGTSGRAQYEQYF. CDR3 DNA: TGCGCCAGCAGCCAAGGGGGAACTAGCGGGAGGGCCCAGTACGAGCAGTACTTC.

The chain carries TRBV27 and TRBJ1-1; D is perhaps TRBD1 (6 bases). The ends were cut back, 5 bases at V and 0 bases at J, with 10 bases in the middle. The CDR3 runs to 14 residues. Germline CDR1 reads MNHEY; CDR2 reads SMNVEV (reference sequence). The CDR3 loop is CASSPNRVNTEAFF. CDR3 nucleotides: TGTGCCAGCAGTCCGAACAGGGTGAACACTGAAGCTTTCTTT.

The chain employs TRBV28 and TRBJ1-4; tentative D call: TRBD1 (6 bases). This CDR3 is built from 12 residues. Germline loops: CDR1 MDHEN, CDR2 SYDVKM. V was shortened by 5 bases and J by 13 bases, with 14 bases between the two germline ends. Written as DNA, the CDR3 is TGTGCCAGCAGTCCCGGACAGAGGGGACTGTTTTTT. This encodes CASSPGQRGLFF.

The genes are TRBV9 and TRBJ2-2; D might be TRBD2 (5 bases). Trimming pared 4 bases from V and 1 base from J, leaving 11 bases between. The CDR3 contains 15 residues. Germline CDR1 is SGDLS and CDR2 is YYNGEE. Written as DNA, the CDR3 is TGTGCCAGCAGCCCCAGAGAGGGGAACACCGGGGAGCTGTTTTTT. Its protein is CASSPREGNTGELFF.

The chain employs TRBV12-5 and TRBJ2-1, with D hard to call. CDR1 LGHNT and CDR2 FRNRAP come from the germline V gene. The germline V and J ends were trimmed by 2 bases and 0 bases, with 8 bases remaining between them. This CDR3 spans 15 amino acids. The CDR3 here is CASGLSSNSYNEQFF. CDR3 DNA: TGTGCTAGTGGTTTGAGCTCGAACTCCTACAATGAGCAGTTCTTC.

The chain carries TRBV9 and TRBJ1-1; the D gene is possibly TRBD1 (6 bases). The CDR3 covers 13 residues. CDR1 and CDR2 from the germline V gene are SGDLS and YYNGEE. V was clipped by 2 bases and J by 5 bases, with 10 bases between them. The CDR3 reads CASSVSQGTEAFF. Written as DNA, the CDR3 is TGTGCCAGCAGCGTCTCACAGGGTACTGAAGCTTTCTTT.

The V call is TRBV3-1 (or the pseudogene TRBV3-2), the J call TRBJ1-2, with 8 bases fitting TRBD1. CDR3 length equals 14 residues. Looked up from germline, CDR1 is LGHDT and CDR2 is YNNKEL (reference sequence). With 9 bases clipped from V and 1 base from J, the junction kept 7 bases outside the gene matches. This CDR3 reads CASNTGGYNYGYTF. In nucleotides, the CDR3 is TGTGCCAGTAATACAGGGGGTTATAACTATGGCTACACCTTC.

The CDR3 region has the DNA TGCGCCAGCAGCCAAGACGCGACAGGGGCGGGTGGCTACACCTTC. Its translation: CASSQDATGAGGYTF. V and J are TRBV4-1 and TRBJ1-2; the match to TRBD1 covers 8 bases. The CDR3 extends over 15 amino acids. With 0 bases clipped from V and 7 bases from J, the junction kept 7 bases outside the gene matches. The germline gives CDR1 MGHRA, CDR2 YSYEKL.